Sequencing of this T cell receptor beta chain was carried out in a study of blood T cells in healthy people across ages. With a J-beta primer mix and a sample-barcoded 5' primer, a second PCR ran about 6 to 11 cycles. MiXCR, run by TCRdb on the 5' RACE reads, gives a single entry per CDR3 protein. The profile shows about 1.8 million distinct CDR3 sequences, around 50% of them singletons. Losses at the gene ends were 5 bases for V and 4 bases for J; bases not matched to a gene: 13. CDR1 and CDR2 (germline): SGHTA, FQGNSA. The CDR3 extends over 16 amino acids. This sequence was found in a middle-aged woman in good health. The source material was blood. This sequence joins TRBV7-2 and TRBJ2-7; 8 positions agree with TRBD1. The CDR3 is CASSEDLGQGRYEQYF. The DNA of the CDR3 is TGTGCCAGCAGCGAAGATTTAGGACAGGGTCGATACGAGCAGTACTTC.